A selection of T cell receptor beta chains follows, all from one sample in a study of OX40 agonist ivuxolimab in advanced cancers. The method was immunoSEQ multiplex PCR; TCRdb's version includes in-frame clones alone and lacks a portion of them. This table has roughly 76,000 clones, 75% to 85% appearing once. The specimen comprised CD4+ or CD8+ T cells sorted from blood, sampled in a trial of the OX40 agonist ivuxolimab. The receptor set was obtained from an adult with an advanced solid tumor such as melanoma, head and neck, liver or kidney cancer. CDR3s include the opening cysteine and the closing phenylalanine or tryptophan. The order of the fields is clone size, J gene, V gene, D gene, CDR3 DNA, CDR3 protein. The D gene is left open where the match is weak. Only part of the rows carry a size: once, few, many, or a class if the clone is expanded.

clone size: once
J gene: TRBJ1-1
V gene: TRBV7-2
D gene: NA
CDR3 DNA: TGTGCCAGCAGCTTCCGATGGGATCCGACTGAAGCTTTCTTT
CDR3 protein: CASSFRWDPTEAFF

clone size: few
J gene: TRBJ2-3
V gene: TRBV7-6
D gene: NA
CDR3 DNA: TGTGCCAGCAGCTTAACTAGCAGCAGCACAGATACGCAGTATTTT
CDR3 protein: CASSLTSSSTDTQYF

clone size: NA
J gene: TRBJ2-7
V gene: TRBV12-5
D gene: NA
CDR3 DNA: TGTGCTAGTGGTTTGGGGACAGTCCCCGAGCAGTACTTC
CDR3 protein: CASGLGTVPEQYF

clone size: NA
J gene: TRBJ1-2
V gene: TRBV6-5
D gene: TRBD1
CDR3 DNA: TGTGCCAGCAACTCCCGAGACAGGGATGGCTACACCTTC
CDR3 protein: CASNSRDRDGYTF

clone size: NA
J gene: TRBJ2-1
V gene: TRBV6-5
D gene: TRBD2
CDR3 DNA: TGTGCCAGCAGTTCCAGCGGGGGCCAATACAATGAGCAGTTCTTC
CDR3 protein: CASSSSGGQYNEQFF

clone size: NA
J gene: TRBJ2-2
V gene: TRBV10-3
D gene: NA
CDR3 DNA: TGTGCCATCAGTGAGTCGCCAGCCCTGAACACCGGGGAGCTGTTTTTT
CDR3 protein: CAISESPALNTGELFF

clone size: NA
J gene: TRBJ1-2
V gene: TRBV9
D gene: NA
CDR3 DNA: TGTGCCAGCCTTCGGGACGGCTATGGCTACACCTTC
CDR3 protein: CASLRDGYGYTF

clone size: NA
J gene: TRBJ1-2
V gene: TRBV19
D gene: NA
CDR3 DNA: TGTGCCAGTAACTCTCGGGACGGTTATAACTATGGCTACACCTTC
CDR3 protein: CASNSRDGYNYGYTF

clone size: NA
J gene: TRBJ2-3
V gene: TRBV28
D gene: NA
CDR3 DNA: TGTGCCAGCAGTTCCCCCCGCGGGGGCGGGACAGATACGCAGTATTTT
CDR3 protein: CASSSPRGGGTDTQYF

clone size: few
J gene: TRBJ1-1
V gene: TRBV15
D gene: NA
CDR3 DNA: TGTGCCACCAGCAGAACAGGGAGTCCTGAAGCTTTCTTT
CDR3 protein: CATSRTGSPEAFF

clone size: NA
J gene: TRBJ1-1
V gene: TRBV7-9
D gene: NA
CDR3 DNA: TGTGCCAGCAGCTTAAGGGATTGGGGGAACACTGAAGCTTTCTTT
CDR3 protein: CASSLRDWGNTEAFF

clone size: NA
J gene: TRBJ1-1
V gene: TRBV19
D gene: NA
CDR3 DNA: TGTGCCAGTAGTCCCGCCTTGGGGGGCACTGAAGCTTTCTTT
CDR3 protein: CASSPALGGTEAFF

clone size: NA
J gene: TRBJ1-1
V gene: TRBV19
D gene: NA
CDR3 DNA: TGTGCCAGTAGTGTCCGGCCCACTGAAGCTTTCTTT
CDR3 protein: CASSVRPTEAFF

clone size: NA
J gene: TRBJ1-2
V gene: TRBV7-3
D gene: NA
CDR3 DNA: TGTGCCAGCAGCTTAATGCCGGGGAACTATGGCTACACCTTC
CDR3 protein: CASSLMPGNYGYTF

clone size: NA
J gene: TRBJ2-7
V gene: TRBV27
D gene: TRBD2
CDR3 DNA: TGTGCCAGCAGACGACTAGCGGGGGGCCTGGGTTCCTACGAGCAGTACTTC
CDR3 protein: CASRRLAGGLGSYEQYF

clone size: NA
J gene: TRBJ1-1
V gene: TRBV19
D gene: TRBD1
CDR3 DNA: TGTGCCAGTTCGGACAGGAAGAACACTGAAGCTTTCTTT
CDR3 protein: CASSDRKNTEAFF

clone size: NA
J gene: TRBJ2-5
V gene: TRBV5-5
D gene: NA
CDR3 DNA: TGTGCCAGCAGGCCACAGGGCGGAGAGACCCAGTACTTC
CDR3 protein: CASRPQGGETQYF

clone size: NA
J gene: TRBJ1-2
V gene: TRBV14
D gene: NA
CDR3 DNA: TGTGCCAGCAGCCAAGATCCCGGGGCTGCTACTGGCTACACCTTC
CDR3 protein: CASSQDPGAATGYTF

clone size: NA
J gene: TRBJ2-3
V gene: TRBV4-1
D gene: TRBD2
CDR3 DNA: TGCGCCAGCAGCCAAGATTTGGTTAGGACTAGCGGGGGGGATACGCAGTATTTT
CDR3 protein: CASSQDLVRTSGGDTQYF

clone size: NA
J gene: TRBJ2-2
V gene: TRBV5-1
D gene: NA
CDR3 DNA: TGCGCCAGCAGCTTGGCGAGGGGGGACACCGGGGAGCTGTTTTTT
CDR3 protein: CASSLARGDTGELFF

clone size: few
J gene: TRBJ2-3
V gene: TRBV4-2
D gene: TRBD2
CDR3 DNA: TGTGCCAGCAGCCCGGGACTAGCGGGGGGTTCCACAGATACGCAGTATTTT
CDR3 protein: CASSPGLAGGSTDTQYF

clone size: NA
J gene: TRBJ2-1
V gene: TRBV9
D gene: TRBD2
CDR3 DNA: TGTGCCAGCAGCGTAGGGTCTAGCGGGGGGTACAATGAGCAGTTCTTC
CDR3 protein: CASSVGSSGGYNEQFF

clone size: NA
J gene: TRBJ1-4
V gene: TRBV7-9
D gene: TRBD1
CDR3 DNA: TGTGCCAGCAGCGACAGGGAAGGAACTAATGAAAAACTGTTTTTT
CDR3 protein: CASSDREGTNEKLFF

clone size: NA
J gene: TRBJ2-1
V gene: TRBV19
D gene: NA
CDR3 DNA: TGTGCCAGTAGTCCTCAATTGGGGGGCGCTAGCTCCTACAATGAGCAGTTCTTC
CDR3 protein: CASSPQLGGASSYNEQFF

clone size: few
J gene: TRBJ2-1
V gene: TRBV7-9
D gene: TRBD1
CDR3 DNA: TGTGCCAGCAGCTCCCGGGACAGCGCCTACAATGAGCAGTTCTTC
CDR3 protein: CASSSRDSAYNEQFF

clone size: NA
J gene: TRBJ1-1
V gene: TRBV2
D gene: TRBD1
CDR3 DNA: TGTGCCACGAACAGGGGAAGGACCACTGAAGCTTTCTTT
CDR3 protein: CATNRGRTTEAFF

clone size: once
J gene: TRBJ2-7
V gene: TRBV6-5
D gene: TRBD1
CDR3 DNA: TGTGCCAGCAGACCGGGACAGAGTACCTACGAGCAGTACTTC
CDR3 protein: CASRPGQSTYEQYF

clone size: NA
J gene: TRBJ1-1
V gene: TRBV6-6
D gene: TRBD1
CDR3 DNA: TGTGCCAGCCTGAGACAGGGCATATCTTTTGAAGCTTTCTTT
CDR3 protein: CASLRQGISFEAFF

clone size: NA
J gene: TRBJ1-5
V gene: TRBV27
D gene: NA
CDR3 DNA: TGTGCCAGCAGTCTTTACTCCAACAATCAGCCCCAGCATTTT
CDR3 protein: CASSLYSNNQPQHF

clone size: few
J gene: TRBJ1-6
V gene: TRBV6-5
D gene: NA
CDR3 DNA: TGTGCCAGCAGTTACCCAGGGGAGAGGTCACCCCTCCACTTT
CDR3 protein: CASSYPGERSPLHF

clone size: NA
J gene: TRBJ1-4
V gene: TRBV6-5
D gene: NA
CDR3 DNA: TGTGCCAGCAGTTACTCTCCGTGGGAAAAACTGTTTTTT
CDR3 protein: CASSYSPWEKLFF

clone size: NA
J gene: TRBJ2-7
V gene: TRBV4-3
D gene: NA
CDR3 DNA: TGCGCCAGCAGCCAAGATTTCTGGGGCGACGAGCAGTACTTC
CDR3 protein: CASSQDFWGDEQYF

clone size: NA
J gene: TRBJ1-6
V gene: TRBV19
D gene: NA
CDR3 DNA: TGTGCCAGTAGTGTAGACGGATATAATTCACCCCTCCACTTT
CDR3 protein: CASSVDGYNSPLHF

clone size: NA
J gene: TRBJ2-3
V gene: TRBV5-6
D gene: NA
CDR3 DNA: TGTGCCAGCAGCTCTGGCCCTAGCACAGATACGCAGTATTTT
CDR3 protein: CASSSGPSTDTQYF

clone size: NA
J gene: TRBJ2-5
V gene: TRBV5-4
D gene: NA
CDR3 DNA: TGTGCCAGCAGTCCGTCGGGGGAGACCCAGTACTTC
CDR3 protein: CASSPSGETQYF

clone size: few
J gene: TRBJ2-2
V gene: TRBV7-9
D gene: TRBD2
CDR3 DNA: TGTGCCAGCAGCTTTATGTCAGCGGGGACCGGGGAGCTGTTTTTT
CDR3 protein: CASSFMSAGTGELFF

clone size: NA
J gene: TRBJ1-5
V gene: TRBV6-1
D gene: TRBD1
CDR3 DNA: TGTGCCAGCAGTGAAGGACAACTAGGCCTCCTCTCAGGGGGCAGTCGGCCCCAGCATTTT
CDR3 protein: CASSEGQLGLLSGGSRPQHF

clone size: NA
J gene: TRBJ1-4
V gene: TRBV5-1
D gene: NA
CDR3 DNA: TGCGCCAGCAGTATGGGGCCGTCAACTAATGAAAAACTGTTTTTT
CDR3 protein: CASSMGPSTNEKLFF

clone size: NA
J gene: TRBJ1-4
V gene: TRBV25-1
D gene: NA
CDR3 DNA: TGTGCCAGCAGGGGTCAGGAGAGAGAAAAACTGTTTTTT
CDR3 protein: CASRGQEREKLFF

clone size: NA
J gene: TRBJ1-2
V gene: TRBV9
D gene: NA
CDR3 DNA: TGTGCCAGCAGCGTAGGAGGGGATGGCTACACCTTC
CDR3 protein: CASSVGGDGYTF

clone size: NA
J gene: TRBJ1-4
V gene: TRBV19
D gene: TRBD1
CDR3 DNA: TGTGCCAGTAGCAGGTGGACAGGGGGGAGTGAAAAACTGTTTTTT
CDR3 protein: CASSRWTGGSEKLFF

clone size: NA
J gene: TRBJ1-1
V gene: TRBV6-1
D gene: TRBD1
CDR3 DNA: TGTGCCAGCAGTGCACGACAGGGGGGGGTGACTCTAGCTTTCTTT
CDR3 protein: CASSARQGGVTLAFF

clone size: NA
J gene: TRBJ2-2
V gene: TRBV18
D gene: NA
CDR3 DNA: TGTGCCAGCTCACCAAGGACGAACACCGGGGAGCTGTTTTTT
CDR3 protein: CASSPRTNTGELFF

clone size: NA
J gene: TRBJ2-7
V gene: TRBV28
D gene: TRBD1
CDR3 DNA: TGTGCCAGCAGCACAACCGGGACAGGCTCCTACGAGCAGTACTTC
CDR3 protein: CASSTTGTGSYEQYF

clone size: NA
J gene: TRBJ1-5
V gene: TRBV6-5
D gene: TRBD1
CDR3 DNA: TGTGCCAGCCGACCCACAGGGGCGATTCAGCCCCAGCATTTT
CDR3 protein: CASRPTGAIQPQHF

clone size: NA
J gene: TRBJ1-1
V gene: TRBV14
D gene: NA
CDR3 DNA: TGTGCCAGCAGCTTGTCCCGAAGGGTAACAGGAATGAACACTGAAGCTTTCTTT
CDR3 protein: CASSLSRRVTGMNTEAFF